The clone carrying this T cell receptor (beta chain) was seen a handful of times. This sample is drawn from a study of blood T cells in healthy people across ages. A second PCR, run for roughly 6 to 11 cycles, used a sample-barcoded 5' primer plus a J-beta primer mix. Each CDR3 protein is one row after TCRdb ran MiXCR on the 5' RACE reads. The table has roughly 1,500,000 distinct CDR3 sequences, 42% seen once. Sequenced input: blood. This clonotype was obtained from a young woman in good health.

The CDR3 DNA reads as TGCAGTGCTAGAGATCCCGGCACCTATGGCTACACCTTC. It is translated as CSARDPGTYGYTF. The rearrangement joins TRBV20-1 to TRBJ1-2; no firm D call. This CDR3 is built from 13 residues. Trimming pared 0 bases from V and 4 bases from J, leaving 9 bases between. The V gene's germline CDR1 is DFQATT and CDR2 SNEGSKA (reference sequence).